These 17 T cell receptor beta chains were sequenced from one sample in a study of shared clonotypes between healthy human individuals. Sequencing used immunoSEQ multiplex PCR; TCRdb keeps in-frame clones, though not all of them. The repertoire holds about 2.2 million clones, with 85% to 95% as singletons. CD45RO negativity and positive selection for CCR7 defined naive CD8 cells, a population that excluded terminally differentiated effector memory CD45RA+ cells. The material sequenced was naive CD8+ T cells from PBMCs. All receptors come from a man aged 18 to 30 in good health. Some clones in this sample may be carry-over from other donors' samples.

V and J are TRBV29-1 and TRBJ2-7; a possible D gene is TRBD2 (6 bases). Trimming stripped 8 bases from V and 6 bases from J, with 20 bases between. CDR1 and CDR2 from the germline V gene are SQVTM and ANQGSEA. The CDR3 spans 13 residues. DNA of the CDR3: TGCAGCCCCGGGGAGGACCCGCCTGGCGAGCAGTACTTC. This translates into CSPGEDPPGEQYF.

This clone was observed a few times. Other DNA sequences in this sample translate to the same CDR3. The V and J genes are TRBV5-6 and TRBJ1-1; perhaps TRBD1 as D (5 bases). V lost 1 base, J lost 0 bases, and 7 bases lay in between. The CDR3 loop spans 14 amino acids. The germline gives CDR1 SGHDT, CDR2 YYEEEE. CDR3 nucleotides: TGTGCCAGCAGCTTGTGGGGCATGAACACTGAAGCTTTCTTT. Translating gives CASSLWGMNTEAFF.

J is TRBJ2-1 and V is TRBV7-3; 7 nucleotides align to TRBD2. Germline-derived CDR1 and CDR2 are SGHTA and FQGTGA. This CDR3 is built from 13 residues. Trimming removed 8 bases from V and 7 bases from J; junction bases left unmatched: 8. The CDR3 region has the DNA TGTGCCAGCGGGGTGGGAGGGTATAATGAGCAGTTCTTC. Translation gives CASGVGGYNEQFF.

This sequence joins TRBV4-3 and TRBJ1-2; 8 bases align to TRBD1. V gave up 5 bases and J gave up 2 bases; unmatched junction bases: 4. The CDR3 sequence is 14 residues long. The germline V gene encodes CDR1 LGHNA and CDR2 YSLEER. The CDR3 loop reads CASSIRTGNYGYTF. The CDR3 DNA reads TGCGCCAGCAGCATCCGGACAGGGAACTATGGCTACACCTTC.

This rearrangement joins TRBV27 to TRBJ2-1; 14 bases map to TRBD2. Unmatched junction bases numbered 9, after V lost 8 bases and J lost 15 bases. The CDR3 covers 13 residues. CDR1 is MNHEY, CDR2 SMNVEV, per germline (reference sequence). CDR3: CASRAGTSGSRFF. CDR3 DNA sequence: TGTGCCAGCCGGGCGGGGACTAGCGGGAGTCGGTTCTTC.

With respect to this clone: The sample has other DNA sequences that encode this CDR3 too. The chain uses TRBV9 and TRBJ2-3; unclear D gene. V gave up 0 bases and J gave up 1 base, with 9 bases separating them. The germline gives CDR1 SGDLS, CDR2 YYNGEE. The CDR3 contains 15 residues. CDR3 in amino acids: CASSVDGRRTDTQYF. CDR3 coding DNA: TGTGCCAGCAGCGTAGACGGAAGACGCACAGATACGCAGTATTTT.

This clone was observed a few times. This chain links TRBV29-1 with TRBJ1-2; TRBD1 matches 9 bases. Germline values: CDR1 SQVTM, CDR2 ANQGSEA. CDR3 length equals 14 residues. V was pared by 3 bases and J by 5 bases, with 7 bases of the junction left unmatched. The CDR3 here is CSVEWDRALYGYTF. The CDR3 DNA reads as TGCAGCGTTGAGTGGGACAGGGCACTTTATGGCTACACCTTC.

The rearrangement joins TRBV28 to TRBJ1-1, with TRBD1 matching over 8 bases. Looked up from germline, CDR1 is MDHEN and CDR2 is SYDVKM. The CDR3 extends over 13 amino acids. J was trimmed by 1 base and V by 8 bases; bases with no gene match: 3. The CDR3 sequence is CASATGANTEAFF. In nucleotides, the CDR3 is TGTGCCAGCGCGACAGGGGCGAACACTGAAGCTTTCTTT. Full variable domain (missing parts from reference TRBV28 and TRBJ1-1): DVKVTQSSRYLVKRTGEKVFLECVQDMDHENMFWYRQDPGLGLRLIYFSYDVKMKEKGDIPEGYSVSREKKERFSLILESASTNQTSMYLCASATGANTEAFFGQGTRLTVV.

The chain recombines TRBV28 with TRBJ2-7; the D gene could be TRBD1 or TRBD2 (5 bases each). The germline V gene encodes CDR1 MDHEN and CDR2 SYDVKM. The CDR3 extends over 15 amino acids. Trimming removed 6 bases at V and 0 bases at J, with 15 bases between. The CDR3 DNA sequence: TGTGCCAGCAGCCTGGCTTGGGGGAACTCCTACGAGCAGTACTTC. Translated: CASSLAWGNSYEQYF.

This clone was recorded once. This chain connects TRBV5-3 to TRBJ2-3, with 8 positions matching TRBD1. TRBV5-3 belongs to the ORF category, with a function that is uncertain. This CDR3 is 20 amino acids long. Trimming took 4 bases from V and 0 from J; bases not matched to a gene: 19. In nucleotides, the CDR3 is TGTGCCAGAAGCCACTTGACCCCCGGGACAGGTCCCGATAGCACAGATACGCAGTATTTT. Protein product: CARSHLTPGTGPDSTDTQYF.

The chain uses TRBV19 and TRBJ1-1; TRBD1 is a possible D gene (6 bases). Germline V gene data show CDR1 as LNHDA and CDR2 as SQIVND (reference sequence). This CDR3 is built from 16 residues. The germline V and J ends were trimmed by 3 bases and 1 base, with 15 bases remaining between them. In DNA form, the CDR3 reads TGTGCCAGTAGTATCCCCCCCGGACAGTCGAACACTGAAGCTTTCTTT. Translating gives CASSIPPGQSNTEAFF.

The chain recombines TRBV4-1 with TRBJ1-1; 7 bases line up with TRBD1. The CDR3 runs 15 residues. The germline V gene has CDR1 MGHRA and CDR2 YSYEKL. J lost 4 bases, V lost 2 bases, and 7 bases had no gene match. CDR3 amino acids: CASSQPGQLATEAFF. The CDR3 DNA sequence: TGCGCCAGCAGCCAACCGGGACAGCTGGCCACTGAAGCTTTCTTT.

The chain combines TRBV11-2 with TRBJ1-5; D is possibly TRBD1 (6 bases). V lost 5 bases to trimming and J lost 7 bases, with 12 bases between them. The CDR3 sequence is 13 residues long. Germline assignment: CDR1 SGHAT and CDR2 FQNNGV. CDR3 sequence: CASSPGTWQPQHF. In nucleotides, the CDR3 is TGTGCCAGCAGCCCCGGGACATGGCAGCCCCAGCATTTT.

The chain recombines TRBV4-1 with TRBJ2-2; tentative D call: TRBD1 (6 bases). CDR1 is MGHRA and CDR2 is YSYEKL in the germline V gene. This CDR3 comprises 13 residues. Trimming cost V 4 bases and J 4 bases, with 7 bases left between them. This CDR3 reads CASSPTGTGELFF. As DNA, the CDR3 is TGCGCCAGCAGCCCGACAGGCACCGGGGAGCTGTTTTTT.

Turning to this clone: Other DNA sequences within the sample encode an identical CDR3. The chain joins TRBV28 to TRBJ2-5; D unclear. Trimming took 3 bases from V and 2 from J, leaving 1 base between them. Germline CDR1 MDHEN, CDR2 SYDVKM. The CDR3 has 11 residues. The CDR3 coding sequence is TGTGCCAGCAGTTTTCAAGAGACCCAGTACTTC. As protein: CASSFQETQYF.

The rearrangement links TRBV9 to TRBJ2-5; 10 positions agree with TRBD2. Germline CDR1 and CDR2: SGDLS and YYNGEE. The CDR3 has 16 amino acids. V was pared by 2 bases and J by 4 bases, with 8 bases of the junction left unmatched. CDR3 region: CASSVGLATPVETQYF. The CDR3 nucleotides read TGTGCCAGCAGCGTGGGACTAGCGACACCAGTAGAGACCCAGTACTTC.

The chain joins TRBV6-6 to TRBJ2-7; the D gene is possibly TRBD2 (5 bases). CDR3 size: 15 residues. Between the trimmed V and J ends, which lost 0 bases and 3 bases, there was a span of 12 bases. Germline CDR1 MNHNY, CDR2 SVGAGI (reference sequence). CDR3 DNA: TGTGCCAGCAGTTACTCCCCCTCGGAGGTCTACGAGCAGTACTTC. As protein: CASSYSPSEVYEQYF.